Listed here are 20 T cell receptor beta chains from one sample, sequenced in a study of blood T cell repertoires in COVID-19. Method: immunoSEQ multiplex PCR; TCRdb's copy keeps in-frame clones and lacks some. The table shows approximately 300,000 clones, with around 86% occurring only once. Source material: peripheral blood. The receptor source for this set is a woman between 50 and 59 years old with acute or convalescent COVID-19.

This chain links TRBV7-2 with TRBJ2-2; 9 nucleotides match TRBD2. With 11 bases clipped from V and 5 bases from J, the junction kept 9 bases outside the gene matches. Per the germline V gene, CDR1 is SGHTA and CDR2 is FQGNSA. The CDR3 loop spans 14 amino acids. In DNA, the CDR3 is TGTGCCGGAAAAGCGGGAGGTTGGACCGGGGAGCTGTTTTTT. This gives the protein CAGKAGGWTGELFF.

The V and J genes are TRBV7-2 and TRBJ1-1; no firm D call. This CDR3 comprises 11 residues. Trimming removed 6 bases at V and 8 bases at J, with 10 bases between. Germline values: CDR1 SGHTA, CDR2 FQGNSA. The CDR3 nucleotides read TGTGCCAGCAGAGAACTTTCCGAAGCTTTCTTT. Protein product: CASRELSEAFF. The full variable domain, its missing parts supplied by reference TRBV7-2 and TRBJ1-1, is GAGVSQSPSNKVTEKGKDVELRCDPISGHTALYWYRQSLGQGLEFLIYFQGNSAPDKSGLPSDRFSAERTGGSVSTLTIQRTQQEDSAVYLCASRELSEAFFGQGTRLTVV.

V gene TRBV28 combines with J gene TRBJ1-1; a weak D match, TRBD1 (5 bases). Trimming shortened V by 3 bases and J by 1 base, and 15 bases separated the two germline ends. This CDR3 contains 16 residues. Germline V gene lookup returns CDR1 MDHEN and CDR2 SYDVKM. Here the CDR3 DNA reads TGTGCCAGCAGTTTGACGGCGGGGGTCGGGAACACTGAAGCTTTCTTT. Its translation is CASSLTAGVGNTEAFF.

This chain links TRBV5-1 with TRBJ2-7, with TRBD1 identical over 9 bases. V was pared by 3 bases and J by 9 bases, with 13 bases of the junction left unmatched. Germline CDR1 SGHRS, CDR2 YFSETQ. The CDR3 extends over 15 amino acids. CDR3 DNA sequence: TGCGCCAGCAGCTCCCCGGGACAGGGACCCTATGGGCAGTACTTC. Amino acids: CASSSPGQGPYGQYF. Full variable domain (outside the CDR3, taken from reference TRBV5-1 and TRBJ2-7): KAGVTQTPRYLIKTRGQQVTLSCSPISGHRSVSWYQQTPGQGLQFLFEYFSETQRNKGNFPGRFSGRQFSNSRSEMNVSTLELGDSALYLCASSSPGQGPYGQYFGPGTRLTVT.

This rearrangement joins TRBV24-1 to TRBJ2-7; a possible D gene is TRBD2 (7 bases). This CDR3 spans 13 amino acids. Looked up from germline, CDR1 is KGHDR and CDR2 is SFDVKD. Trimming took 1 base from V and 9 from J, leaving 12 bases between them. CDR3 sequence (DNA): TGTGCCACCAGTGATTTTTCAGGGGAGGGGCAGTACTTC. This translates into CATSDFSGEGQYF.

This clone occurred once. The chain carries TRBV18 and TRBJ2-7; D may be TRBD1 (6 bases). The CDR3 has 18 residues. V dropped 2 bases and J dropped 2 bases, with 22 bases sitting between them. CDR1 and CDR2 from the germline V gene are KGHSH and LQKENI. CDR3 DNA: TGTGCCAGCTCACCAGTCGTCGCGACAGGCGGACAGACCTACGAGCAGTACTTC. Residues: CASSPVVATGGQTYEQYF.

This chain uses TRBV9 with TRBJ2-1; 9 bases agree with TRBD2. Per germline, CDR1 SGDLS and CDR2 YYNGEE. The CDR3 consists of 16 residues. The J segment lost 4 bases and the V segment lost 4 bases, leaving 9 bases of the junction unmatched. The CDR3 loop is CASSPYLAGQYNEQFF. The CDR3 DNA reads TGTGCCAGCAGCCCTTATCTAGCGGGACAATACAATGAGCAGTTCTTC.

This chain connects TRBV6-4 to TRBJ1-6; TRBD1 aligns across 9 bases. The length of the CDR3 is 14 residues. The junction had 5 bases not matched to a gene; V was cut back by 4 bases and J by 10 bases. Germline assignment: CDR1 MRHNA and CDR2 SNTAGT. Written as DNA, the CDR3 is TGTGCCAGCAGTGCGGACAGGGGAGGCTCACCCCTCCACTTT. This codes for CASSADRGGSPLHF.

This chain uses TRBV5-5 with TRBJ1-2; D perhaps matches TRBD1 (5 bases). CDR1 SGHKS and CDR2 YYEKEE come from the germline V gene (reference sequence). Trimming cost V 4 bases and J 6 bases, with 13 bases left between them. The CDR3 totals 13 residues. CDR3 bases: TGTGCCAGCAGCGACAGAGCTGGTGATGGCTACACCTTC. Translated: CASSDRAGDGYTF. Supplemented by reference TRBV5-5 and TRBJ1-2, the full variable domain reads DAGVTQSPTHLIKTRGQQVTLRCSPISGHKSVSWYQQVLGQGPQFIFQYYEKEERGRGNFPDRFSARQFPNYSSELNVNALLLGDSALYLCASSDRAGDGYTFGSGTRLTVV.

This clone was counted a single time. The V and J genes are TRBV5-4 and TRBJ2-7, with TRBD1 matching 12 bases. CDR3 length equals 15 residues. The ends lost 5 bases at V and 2 bases at J; junction bases unmatched: 5. CDR1 and CDR2 (germline): SGHNT, YYREEE (reference sequence). Here the CDR3 reads CASREGQGAPYEQYF. CDR3 bases: TGTGCCAGCAGAGAGGGACAGGGGGCTCCCTACGAGCAGTACTTC. The whole variable domain, filled in from reference TRBV5-4 and TRBJ2-7, reads ETGVTQSPTHLIKTRGQQVTLRCSSQSGHNTVSWYQQALGQGPQFIFQYYREEENGRGNFPPRFSGLQFPNYSSELNVNALELDDSALYLCASREGQGAPYEQYFGPGTRLTVT.

This clone was counted between two and nine times. The J gene is TRBJ1-5, the V gene TRBV6-2 or TRBV6-3, with D unclear. The CDR3 consists of 13 residues. V was shortened by 2 bases and J by 5 bases, with 7 bases between the two germline ends. CDR1 and CDR2 (germline): MNHEY, SVGEGT. CDR3 bases: TGTGCCAGCAGTTACCCGGGGTATCAGCCCCAGCATTTT. It encodes CASSYPGYQPQHF.

This chain links TRBV7-8 with TRBJ1-1; possible D gene TRBD1, 6 bases. Per germline, CDR1 SGHVS and CDR2 FQNEAQ. The CDR3 sequence is 14 residues long. V lost 5 bases to trimming and J lost 3 bases, with 13 bases between them. CDR3 sequence (DNA): TGTGCCAGCAGCCGCACACGACAGGACACTGAAGCTTTCTTT. Residues: CASSRTRQDTEAFF.

This chain connects TRBV6-5 to TRBJ1-5; 9 bases line up with TRBD1. This CDR3 spans 15 amino acids. The ends lost 5 bases at V and 7 bases at J; junction bases unmatched: 9. Germline values: CDR1 MNHEY, CDR2 SVGAGI. CDR3 region: CASSPGTGRVQPQHF. The DNA of the CDR3 is TGTGCCAGCAGTCCCGGGACAGGGCGGGTACAGCCCCAGCATTTT.

The chain is built from TRBV4-2 and TRBJ1-3, with 7 bases matching TRBD1. Germline CDR1 is LGHNA and CDR2 is YNFKEQ. The CDR3 has 15 residues. The trim removed 6 bases at V and 6 bases at J, leaving 11 bases unmatched. For the CDR3, the DNA is TGTGCCAGCAGTCCCGACAGGGCGGGTCAAAACACCATATATTTT. It translates to CASSPDRAGQNTIYF.

V is TRBV27 and J is TRBJ2-5; TRBD2 aligns across 11 bases. Germline lookup yields CDR1 MNHEY and CDR2 SMNVEV (reference sequence). With V trimmed by 5 bases and J by 5 bases, 16 bases remained unmatched. This CDR3 region has 18 residues. The chain's CDR3 is CASSQRRTGLAGYETQYF. CDR3 sequence (DNA): TGTGCCAGCAGTCAACGCCGAACCGGACTAGCGGGTTACGAGACCCAGTACTTC.

The chain carries TRBV6-2 or TRBV6-3 and TRBJ2-5; 8 bases agree with TRBD1. Germline CDR1 reads MNHEY; CDR2 reads SVGEGT. This CDR3 contains 14 residues. V was clipped by 5 bases and J by 0 bases; unmatched bases: 2. CDR3 residues: CASSTDRDQETQYF. The CDR3 DNA sequence: TGTGCCAGCAGTACGGACAGGGACCAAGAGACCCAGTACTTC.

This clone has a single count. At one boundary the junction diverges from the germline segment, which might be a read error. The J gene is TRBJ1-2, the V gene TRBV19; D may be TRBD1 (6 bases). The CDR3 is made up of 12 amino acids. Germline V lookup: CDR1 LNHDA, CDR2 SQIVND (reference sequence). CDR3 sequence: CASSTHRQVISF. The CDR3 DNA is TGTGCCAGTAGTACCCACCGACAGGTTATCTCCTTC.

V usage is TRBV18 and J usage is TRBJ2-1; the match to TRBD2 covers 10 bases. V dropped 6 bases and J dropped 6; count of bases not matched to a gene: 5. CDR3 length equals 14 residues. Germline V gene sequence: CDR1 KGHSH, CDR2 LQKENI. CDR3 DNA: TGTGCCAGCTCGCCGGGACTAGCGTCCAATGAGCAGTTCTTC. Translated: CASSPGLASNEQFF.

This clone was seen only once. The gene calls are TRBV6-6 and TRBJ1-5; D is unclear. Germline CDR1 reads MNHNY; CDR2 reads SVGAGI (reference sequence). The V end was cut by 5 bases, the J end by 3 bases, with 14 bases between. The CDR3 consists of 15 residues. CDR3 in DNA: TGTGCCAGCAGTGAGACGGGAGGATCCAATCAGCCCCAGCATTTT. The encoded protein is CASSETGGSNQPQHF.

V usage is TRBV10-1 and J usage is TRBJ2-3; TRBD2 aligns across 15 bases. This CDR3 region has 15 residues. CDR1 is WNHNN and CDR2 is SYGVQD in the germline V gene (reference sequence). V lost 6 bases and J lost 4; bases outside the gene matches: 2. The CDR3 coding sequence is TGCGCCAGCAGGGGACTAGCGGGAGGCGCAGATACGCAGTATTTT. Translation: CASRGLAGGADTQYF.